A selection of T cell receptor beta chains follows, all from one sample in a study of CD8+CD57+ T cells in acquired aplastic anemia. TCRdb analysed the reads with MiXCR anew, one entry per CDR3 protein. The sample shows 150,000 to 200,000 distinct CDR3 sequences, roughly 45% of them seen only once. The specimen was sorted CD4+, CD8+, or CD8+CD57+ T cells (not recorded which) from PBMCs. These receptors were collected from a human donor with aplastic anemia. Each CDR3 is given with its conserved first and last residue. D genes are given only for firm matches. Clone size is not always given. Where it is, it says once, few, many or a class for expanded clones.

length | D | size | J | V | DNA | CDR3
14 | NA | many | TRBJ2-7 | TRBV6-1 | TGTGCCAGCAGCCGACAGGGAGGTTCCTACGAGCAGTACTTC | CASSRQGGSYEQYF
13 | NA | many | TRBJ1-5 | TRBV2 | TGTGCCAGCAGTGAATGGGGGAATCAGCCCCAGCATTTT | CASSEWGNQPQHF
12 | NA | NA | TRBJ2-1 | TRBV7-9 | TGTGCCAGCAGCTTAGTTTCAGATGAGCAGTTCTTC | CASSLVSDEQFF
16 | TRBD1 | NA | TRBJ1-3 | TRBV5-1 | TGCGCCAGCAGCCTGGACAGGGGAAGGTCTGGAAACACCATATATTTT | CASSLDRGRSGNTIYF
16 | NA | once | TRBJ1-5 | TRBV10-3 | TGTGCCATCAGTGATCGCAGCGGGAGGGCCACAGAGACCCAGCATTTT | CAISDRSGRATETQHF
13 | TRBD2 | many | TRBJ2-4 | TRBV20-1 | TGCAGTGCCGCGACTAGCGGGAGTTACATTCAGTACTTC | CSAATSGSYIQYF
14 | NA | NA | TRBJ2-5 | TRBV27 | TGTGCCAGCAGTCCGTTAGAGGACGGAGAGACCCAGTACTTC | CASSPLEDGETQYF
13 | NA | NA | TRBJ1-4 | TRBV10-3 | TGTGCCAGCAGTGAGAGCGAGAATGAAAAACTGTTTTTT | CASSESENEKLFF
11 | NA | few | TRBJ1-1 | TRBV20-1 | TGCAGTGGGGGGGGGAACACTGAAGCTTTCTTT | CSGGGNTEAFF
14 | NA | many | TRBJ1-2 | TRBV9 | TGTGCCAGCAGCGTATCCCCCACCTCCTATGGCTACACCTTC | CASSVSPTSYGYTF
17 | TRBD2 | NA | TRBJ2-4 | TRBV6-1 | TGTGCCAGCAGTCCCCGACTAGCGGACCTAGCCAAAAACATTCAGTACTTC | CASSPRLADLAKNIQYF
16 | TRBD1 | NA | TRBJ2-1 | TRBV24-1 | TGTGCCACCAGTGACCCCGGGACAGGGCTCGTCAATGAGCAGTTCTTC | CATSDPGTGLVNEQFF
15 | NA | few | TRBJ1-3 | TRBV18 | TGTGCCAGCTCACCATCGGCCGACTCTGGAAACACCATATATTTT | CASSPSADSGNTIYF
15 | NA | large | TRBJ2-7 | TRBV15 | TGTGCCACCAGCAGAGATGATAGCGGAACCTACGAGCAGTACTTC | CATSRDDSGTYEQYF
14 | TRBD1 | NA | TRBJ1-6 | TRBV2 | TGTGCCAGCAGCCTCCAGGGGGCACGTTCACCCCTCCACTTT | CASSLQGARSPLHF
14 | NA | NA | TRBJ2-1 | TRBV24-1 | TGTGCCACCAGTGACAACCGACACTACAATGAGCAGTTCTTC | CATSDNRHYNEQFF
14 | NA | many | TRBJ2-4 | TRBV20-1 | TGCAGTGCTATTAACAGTTTAGCCAAAAACATTCAGTACTTC | CSAINSLAKNIQYF
13 | TRBD2 | many | TRBJ2-7 | TRBV20-1 | TGCAGTGTTACGGGGGGAAGCTCCTACGAGCAGTACTTC | CSVTGGSSYEQYF
15 | NA | NA | TRBJ1-4 | TRBV15 | TGTGCCACCAGCAGAGGGGGCAGTGGTAATGAAAAACTGTTTTTT | CATSRGGSGNEKLFF
14 | TRBD1 | many | TRBJ2-3 | TRBV9 | TGTGCCAGCAGCCCCGGGACAGGTACAGATACGCAGTATTTT | CASSPGTGTDTQYF
14 | TRBD2 | NA | TRBJ2-7 | TRBV19 | TGTGCCAGTAGTATGGGTCGGGGGGACTACGAGCAGTACTTC | CASSMGRGDYEQYF
13 | TRBD1 | NA | TRBJ1-1 | TRBV2 | TGTGCCAGCACTAGACAGGGGGAAACTGAAGCTTTCTTT | CASTRQGETEAFF
15 | NA | many | TRBJ2-3 | TRBV5-1 | TGCGCCAGCAGTCCTAGACGGAGTAGCACAGATACGCAGTATTTT | CASSPRRSSTDTQYF
15 | NA | many | TRBJ2-1 | TRBV7-6 | TGTGCCAGCAGCTCCCTAGCTAGCTCCTACAATGAGCAGTTCTTC | CASSSLASSYNEQFF
14 | TRBD2 | NA | TRBJ2-3 | TRBV29-1 | TGCAGCGGGGTTGGAATAGCGGGAACAGATACGCAGTATTTT | CSGVGIAGTDTQYF
15 | NA | NA | TRBJ2-1 | TRBV20-1 | TGCAGTGCTAGCCAGTCGGGGGTTAACTACAATGAGCAGTTCTTC | CSASQSGVNYNEQFF
13 | NA | NA | TRBJ2-3 | TRBV29-1 | TGCAGCGTTCAAGGCTTTCCCACAGATACGCAGTATTTT | CSVQGFPTDTQYF
13 | NA | few | TRBJ1-5 | TRBV10-3 | TGTGCCATCAGCGAGTCGGGGTTCCAGCCCCAGCATTTT | CAISESGFQPQHF
17 | TRBD1 | many | TRBJ1-6 | TRBV20-1 | TGCAGTGCTAGAGCCGAGAACAGGGGGTTAACAAATTCACCCCTCCACTTT | CSARAENRGLTNSPLHF
12 | NA | NA | TRBJ1-2 | TRBV2 | TGTGCCAGCAGGGAACTCAGGGATGGCTACACCTTC | CASRELRDGYTF
15 | NA | NA | TRBJ2-7 | TRBV2 | TGTGCCAGCAGTGGGACAGCGGTGAACTCCTACGAGCAGTACTTC | CASSGTAVNSYEQYF
14 | NA | many | TRBJ2-7 | TRBV10-1 | TGCGCCAGGGAACCGGGACGTAGATCCTACGAGCAGTACTTC | CAREPGRRSYEQYF
16 | TRBD2 | NA | TRBJ2-2 | TRBV7-7 | TGTGCTAGCAGTCGGGGGACTAGCGGGAACACCGGGGAGCTGTTTTTT | CASSRGTSGNTGELFF
14 | TRBD1 | many | TRBJ2-5 | TRBV20-1 | TGCAGTGCTAGAGACGGGACAGGGCGGGAGACCCAGTACTTC | CSARDGTGRETQYF
14 | NA | NA | TRBJ1-1 | TRBV12-3/TRBV12-4 | TGTGCCAGCATCAGGACGGGGGCGAACACTGAAGCTTTCTTT | CASIRTGANTEAFF
13 | NA | many | TRBJ2-1 | TRBV20-1 | TGCAGTGCTAGTAGGGGATTTGACAATGAGCAGTTCTTC | CSASRGFDNEQFF
13 | NA | NA | TRBJ2-3 | TRBV7-9 | TGTGCCAGCAGCCAAGAAGATCGGGGTACGCAGTATTTT | CASSQEDRGTQYF
12 | NA | once | TRBJ1-5 | TRBV19 | TGTGCCAGTAGTATTGGGAGACAGCCCCAGCATTTT | CASSIGRQPQHF
12 | NA | few | TRBJ1-1 | TRBV5-8 | TGTGCCAGCAGCTTGTGGACCCAAGAAGCTTTCTTT | CASSLWTQEAFF
13 | NA | NA | TRBJ1-1 | TRBV7-8 | TGTGCCAGCAGCTTAGCGCCTCAGACTGAAGCTTTCTTT | CASSLAPQTEAFF
14 | NA | NA | TRBJ2-7 | TRBV15 | TGTGCCACCAGCAGGGTCAGGGGTTCCTACGAGCAGTACTTC | CATSRVRGSYEQYF
13 | NA | NA | TRBJ1-5 | TRBV5-4 | TGTGCCAGCAGCTCGGGGGTAATGCAGCCCCAGCATTTT | CASSSGVMQPQHF
15 | TRBD1 | many | TRBJ2-5 | TRBV2 | TGTGCCAGCAGGCACAGGGGGCAGGGGTGGGAGACCCAGTACTTC | CASRHRGQGWETQYF
13 | TRBD1 | NA | TRBJ2-7 | TRBV10-2 | TGCGCCAGCACCACAGGGGTATCCTACGAGCAGTACTTC | CASTTGVSYEQYF
13 | TRBD1 | NA | TRBJ1-2 | TRBV20-1 | TGCAGTGCTAGAATACAGGGGGGGCATGGCTACACCTTC | CSARIQGGHGYTF